This T cell receptor (beta chain) was found in a study of Ad26.COV2.S vaccination and SARS-CoV-2 variants. Comments on this clone: Its antigen remains unknown.

Sequencing was performed with immunoSEQ multiplex PCR; in TCRdb, only in-frame clones are kept and a portion is missing. The sample consists of some 350,000 clones, about 91% of them appearing once. General observations from the study: Spike-specific TCR breadth ran higher among vaccine recipients than placebo recipients.

In germline, CDR1 is SGHTS, CDR2 YDEGEE. The CDR3 has 11 amino acids. The germline V and J ends were trimmed by 2 bases and 11 bases, with 10 bases remaining between them. The TCR was taken from a human donor who had recovered from COVID-19. The sequences come from peripheral blood, collected after recovery from COVID-19. The chain combines TRBV5-8 with TRBJ1-2, with D unclear. CDR3 sequence reads: CASSLFRPYTF. CDR3 DNA sequence: TGTGCCAGCAGCTTATTCCGGCCATACACCTTC.